This T cell receptor (beta chain) was retrieved from a study of shared clonotypes between healthy human individuals. Study-level information: A donor's plate count was three for CD4 naive and three for CD4 memory; CD8 naive had two and CD8 memory one.

CD4+ cell separation produced CD45RA+ naive and CD45RA-negative memory subsets. Some clones are missing from TCRdb's copy, which holds only in-frame ones; the method was immunoSEQ multiplex PCR. This sample has 2,500,000 or so clones, with roughly 92% found just once. CDR3 size: 16 residues. Germline values: CDR1 ENHRY, CDR2 SYGVKD. V trimming: 4 bases; J trimming: 8 bases; junction bases outside the gene matches: 14. The sequence was collected from a man aged 18 to 29 in good health. Some clones in this sample may be carry-over from other donors' samples. Material: naive CD4+ T cells from PBMCs. The subset here: CD45RA+ positively selected. The rearrangement uses TRBV10-3 and TRBJ2-1; 7 bases are a match to TRBD2. CDR3 DNA: TGTGCCATCAGTGGTCTTAAGCGGGGCGATATATATGAGCAGTTCTTC. Residues: CAISGLKRGDIYEQFF.